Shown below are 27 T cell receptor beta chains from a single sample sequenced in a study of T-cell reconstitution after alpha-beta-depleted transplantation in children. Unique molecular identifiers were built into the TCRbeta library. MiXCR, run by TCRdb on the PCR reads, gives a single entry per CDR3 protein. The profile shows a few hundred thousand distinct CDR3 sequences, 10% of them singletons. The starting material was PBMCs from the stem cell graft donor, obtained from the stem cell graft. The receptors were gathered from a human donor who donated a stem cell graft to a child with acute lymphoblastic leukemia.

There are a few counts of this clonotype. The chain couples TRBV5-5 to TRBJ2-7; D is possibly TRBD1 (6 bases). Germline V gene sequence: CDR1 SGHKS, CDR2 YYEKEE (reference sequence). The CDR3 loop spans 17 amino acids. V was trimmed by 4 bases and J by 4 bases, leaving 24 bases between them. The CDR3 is CASSIRSDSVGNYEQYF. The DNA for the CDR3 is TGTGCCAGCAGCATACGTTCGGACAGCGTGGGGAATTACGAGCAGTACTTC. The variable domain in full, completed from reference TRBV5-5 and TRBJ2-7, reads DAGVTQSPTHLIKTRGQQVTLRCSPISGHKSVSWYQQVLGQGPQFIFQYYEKEERGRGNFPDRFSARQFPNYSSELNVNALLLGDSALYLCASSIRSDSVGNYEQYFGPGTRLTVT.

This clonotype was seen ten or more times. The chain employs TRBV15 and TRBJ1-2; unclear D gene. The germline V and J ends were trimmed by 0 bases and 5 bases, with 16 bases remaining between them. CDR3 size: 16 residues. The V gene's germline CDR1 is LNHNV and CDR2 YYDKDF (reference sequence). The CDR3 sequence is CATSRERSLLRYGYTF. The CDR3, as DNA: TGTGCCACCAGCAGAGAGCGAAGCCTACTTCGTTATGGCTACACCTTC.

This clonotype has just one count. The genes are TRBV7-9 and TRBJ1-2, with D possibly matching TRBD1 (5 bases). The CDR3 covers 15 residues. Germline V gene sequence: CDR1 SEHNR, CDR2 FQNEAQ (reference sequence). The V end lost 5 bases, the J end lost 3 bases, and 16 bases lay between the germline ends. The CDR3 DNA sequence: TGTGCCAGCAGCCCCTGGAAGGGGCCGGACTATGGCTACACCTTC. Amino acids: CASSPWKGPDYGYTF.

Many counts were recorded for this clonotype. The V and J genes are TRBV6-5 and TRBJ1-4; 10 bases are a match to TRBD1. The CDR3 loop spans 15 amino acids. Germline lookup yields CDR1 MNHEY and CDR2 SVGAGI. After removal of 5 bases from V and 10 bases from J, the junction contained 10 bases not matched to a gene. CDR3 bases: TGTGCCAGCAGTACGAGACAGGGGGCGATTGGAAAACTGTTTTTT. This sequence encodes CASSTRQGAIGKLFF.

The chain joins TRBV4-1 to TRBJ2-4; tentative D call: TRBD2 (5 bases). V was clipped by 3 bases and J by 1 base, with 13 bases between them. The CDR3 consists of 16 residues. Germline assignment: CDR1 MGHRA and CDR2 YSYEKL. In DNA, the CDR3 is TGCGCCAGCAGCCACGGTGGGGAGTACGCCAAAAACATTCAGTACTTC. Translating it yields CASSHGGEYAKNIQYF.

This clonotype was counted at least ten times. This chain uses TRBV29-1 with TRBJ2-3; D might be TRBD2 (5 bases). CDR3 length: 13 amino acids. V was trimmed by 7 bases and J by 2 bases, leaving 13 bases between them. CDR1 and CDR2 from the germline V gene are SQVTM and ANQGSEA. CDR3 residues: CSADSTSTDTQYF. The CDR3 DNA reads TGCAGCGCGGACTCAACCTCCACAGATACGCAGTATTTT.

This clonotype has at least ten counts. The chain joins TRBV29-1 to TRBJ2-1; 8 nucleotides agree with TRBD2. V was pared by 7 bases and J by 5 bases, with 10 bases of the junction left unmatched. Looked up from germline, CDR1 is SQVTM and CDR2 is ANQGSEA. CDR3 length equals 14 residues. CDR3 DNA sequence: TGCAGCGCCGACGTGGGCGGGAGGAACAATGAGCAGTTCTTC. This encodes CSADVGGRNNEQFF.

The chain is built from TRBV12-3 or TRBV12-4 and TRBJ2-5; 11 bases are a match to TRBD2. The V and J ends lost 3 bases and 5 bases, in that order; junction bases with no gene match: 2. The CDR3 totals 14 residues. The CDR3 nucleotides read TGTGCCAGCAGTTTTAGCGGGAGGGCGGAGACCCAGTACTTC. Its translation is CASSFSGRAETQYF.

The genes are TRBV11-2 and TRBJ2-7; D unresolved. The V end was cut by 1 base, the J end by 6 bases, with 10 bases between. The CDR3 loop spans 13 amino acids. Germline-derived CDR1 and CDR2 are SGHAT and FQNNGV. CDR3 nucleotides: TGTGCCAGCAGCTTAGTTCGGGCCGGCGAGCAGTACTTC. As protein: CASSLVRAGEQYF.

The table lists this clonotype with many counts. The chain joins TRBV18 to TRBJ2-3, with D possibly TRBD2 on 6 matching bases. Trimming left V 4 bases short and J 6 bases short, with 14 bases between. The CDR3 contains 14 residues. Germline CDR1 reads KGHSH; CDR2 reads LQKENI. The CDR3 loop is CASSLPGGWDTQYF. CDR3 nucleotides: TGTGCCAGCTCACTTCCCGGAGGGTGGGATACGCAGTATTTT. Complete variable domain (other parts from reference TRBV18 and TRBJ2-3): NAGVMQNPRHLVRRRGQEARLRCSPMKGHSHVYWYRQLPEEGLKFMVYLQKENIIDESGMPKERFSAEFPKEGPSILRIQQVVRGDSAAYFCASSLPGGWDTQYFGPGTRLTVL.

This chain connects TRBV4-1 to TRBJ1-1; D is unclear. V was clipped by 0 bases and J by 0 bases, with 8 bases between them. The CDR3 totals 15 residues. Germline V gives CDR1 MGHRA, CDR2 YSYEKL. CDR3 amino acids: CASSQDEYLNTEAFF. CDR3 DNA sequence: TGCGCCAGCAGCCAAGACGAATACTTGAACACTGAAGCTTTCTTT.

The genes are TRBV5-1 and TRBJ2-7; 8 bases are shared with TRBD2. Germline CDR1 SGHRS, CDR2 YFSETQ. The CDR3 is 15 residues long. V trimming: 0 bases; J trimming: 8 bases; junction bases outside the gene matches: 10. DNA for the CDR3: TGCGCCAGCAGCTTGGCCACGTCGGGGGGGCAGCAGCAGTACTTC. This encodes CASSLATSGGQQQYF.

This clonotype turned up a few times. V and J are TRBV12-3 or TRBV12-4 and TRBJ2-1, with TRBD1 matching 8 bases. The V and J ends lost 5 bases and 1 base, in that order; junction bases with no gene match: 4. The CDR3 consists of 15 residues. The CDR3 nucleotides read TGTGCCAGCAGTCCGGACAGGGATTCCTACAATGAGCAGTTCTTC. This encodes CASSPDRDSYNEQFF.

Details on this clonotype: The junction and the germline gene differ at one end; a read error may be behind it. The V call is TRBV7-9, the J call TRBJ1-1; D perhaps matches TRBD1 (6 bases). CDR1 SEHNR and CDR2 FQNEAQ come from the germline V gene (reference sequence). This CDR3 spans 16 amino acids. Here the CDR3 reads CASSPGEWTMNTEAFF. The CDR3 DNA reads TGTGCCAGCAGCCCAGGGGAATGGACCATGAACACTGAAGCTTTCTTC.

The CDR3 is CASSLEYLNTEAFF. CDR3 coding DNA: TGTGCCAGCAGCTTAGAGTACCTGAACACTGAAGCTTTCTTT. The rearrangement links TRBV7-9 to TRBJ1-1; no firm D call. CDR1 and CDR2 (germline): SEHNR, FQNEAQ (reference sequence). With 1 base removed from V and 0 bases from J, the gap between germline ends came to 6 bases. The CDR3 covers 14 residues.

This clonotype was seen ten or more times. The CDR3 is CAINGGGATNEQFF. In nucleotides, the CDR3 is TGTGCCATCAACGGTGGCGGGGCAACCAATGAGCAGTTCTTC. The chain is built from TRBV10-3 and TRBJ2-1, with D possibly being TRBD2 (6 bases). The V and J ends lost 7 bases and 6 bases respectively, with 16 bases between them. Germline CDR1 reads ENHRY; CDR2 reads SYGVKD. This CDR3 region has 14 residues.

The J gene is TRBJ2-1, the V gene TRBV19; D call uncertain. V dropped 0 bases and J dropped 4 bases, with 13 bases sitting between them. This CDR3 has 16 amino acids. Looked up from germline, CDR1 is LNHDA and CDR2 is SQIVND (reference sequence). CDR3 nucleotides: TGTGCCAGTAGTATAGATAGTCTCGCGCCTTACAATGAGCAGTTCTTC. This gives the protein CASSIDSLAPYNEQFF.

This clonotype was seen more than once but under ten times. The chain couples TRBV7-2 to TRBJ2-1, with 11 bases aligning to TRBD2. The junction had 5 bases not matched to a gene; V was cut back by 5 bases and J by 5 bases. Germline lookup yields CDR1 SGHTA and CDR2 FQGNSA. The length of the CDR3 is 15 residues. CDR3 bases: TGTGCCAGCAGCCAGGGACTAGCGGAACACAATGAGCAGTTCTTC. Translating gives CASSQGLAEHNEQFF.

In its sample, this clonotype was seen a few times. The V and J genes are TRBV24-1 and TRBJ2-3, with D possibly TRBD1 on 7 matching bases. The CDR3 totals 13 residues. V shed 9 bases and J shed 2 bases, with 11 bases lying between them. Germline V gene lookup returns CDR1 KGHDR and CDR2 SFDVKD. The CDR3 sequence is CATGGTVTDTQYF. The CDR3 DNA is TGTGCCACCGGAGGGACAGTCACAGATACGCAGTATTTT.

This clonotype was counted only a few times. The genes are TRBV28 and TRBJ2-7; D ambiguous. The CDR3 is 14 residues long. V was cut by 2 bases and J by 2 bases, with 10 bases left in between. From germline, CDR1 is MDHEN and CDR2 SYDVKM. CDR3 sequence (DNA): TGTGCCAGCAGTTTAGGTCCCTCTCCCTACGAGCAGTACTTC. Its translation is CASSLGPSPYEQYF.

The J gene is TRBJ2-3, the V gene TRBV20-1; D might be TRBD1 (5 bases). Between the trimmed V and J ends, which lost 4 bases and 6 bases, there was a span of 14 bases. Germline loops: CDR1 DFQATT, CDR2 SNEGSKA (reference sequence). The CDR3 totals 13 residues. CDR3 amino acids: CSAKQAPRDTQYF. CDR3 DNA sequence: TGCAGTGCTAAACAGGCCCCCAGGGATACGCAGTATTTT.

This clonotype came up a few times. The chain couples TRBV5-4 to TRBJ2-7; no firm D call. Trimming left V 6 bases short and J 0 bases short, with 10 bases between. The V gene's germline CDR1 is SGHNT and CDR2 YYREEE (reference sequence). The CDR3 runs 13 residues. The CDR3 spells CASTSPVSYEQYF. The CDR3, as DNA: TGTGCCAGCACCTCCCCAGTCTCCTACGAGCAGTACTTC.

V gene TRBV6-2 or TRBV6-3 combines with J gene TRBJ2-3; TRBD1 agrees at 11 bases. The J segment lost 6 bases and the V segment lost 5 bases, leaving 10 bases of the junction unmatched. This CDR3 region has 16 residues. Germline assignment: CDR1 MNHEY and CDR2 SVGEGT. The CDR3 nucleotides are TGTGCCAGCAGTCGGATAGGACAGGGGGCGCCGGATACGCAGTATTTT. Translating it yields CASSRIGQGAPDTQYF.

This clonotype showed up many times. CDR3 region: CASSVAPLQLQETQYF. CDR3 nucleotide sequence: TGTGCCAGCAGCGTAGCCCCTCTACAGCTCCAAGAGACCCAGTACTTC. The chain couples TRBV9 to TRBJ2-5, with D unresolved. This CDR3 comprises 16 residues. Per the germline V gene, CDR1 is SGDLS and CDR2 is YYNGEE. Trimming removed 0 bases from V and 1 base from J, with 13 bases in between.

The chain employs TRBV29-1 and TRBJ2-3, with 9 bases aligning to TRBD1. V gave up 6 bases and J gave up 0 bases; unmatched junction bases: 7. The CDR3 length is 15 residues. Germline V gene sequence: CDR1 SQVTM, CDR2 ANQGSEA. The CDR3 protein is CSVTTGTGSTDTQYF. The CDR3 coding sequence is TGCAGCGTCACGACCGGGACAGGGAGCACAGATACGCAGTATTTT.

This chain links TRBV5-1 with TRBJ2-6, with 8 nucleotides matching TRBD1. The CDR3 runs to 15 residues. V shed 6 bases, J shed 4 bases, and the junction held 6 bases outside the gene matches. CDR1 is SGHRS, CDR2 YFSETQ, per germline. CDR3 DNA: TGCGCCAGCAACGACAGGGGCTCAGGGGCCAACGTCCTGACTTTC. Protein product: CASNDRGSGANVLTF.

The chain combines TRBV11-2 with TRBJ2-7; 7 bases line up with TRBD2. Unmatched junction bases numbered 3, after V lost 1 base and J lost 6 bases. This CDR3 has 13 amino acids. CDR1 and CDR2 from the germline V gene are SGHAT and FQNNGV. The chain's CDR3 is CASSLATSREQYF. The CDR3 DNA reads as TGTGCCAGCAGCTTAGCGACTAGCCGCGAGCAGTACTTC.